Given below is one TCR beta chain in context. Its cognate antigen is unknown. The entry originates in a study of cytomegalovirus exposure and HLA in healthy donors. Study findings and constraints: Further analysis, carried out later, found HLA-associated TCR beta chains more clonally expanded than equally common other chains. Near-uniform donor sequencing depth was presumed by presence/absence analyses.

A multiplex PCR was run with 60 Vbeta primers and 13 Jbeta primers. Method: immunoSEQ multiplex PCR; TCRdb's copy keeps in-frame clones and lacks some. The data hold 150,000 to 200,000 clones, with about four fifths observed a single time. Germline assignment: CDR1 SQVTM and CDR2 ANQGSEA. The CDR3 contains 14 residues. V was clipped by 5 bases and J by 7 bases, with 18 bases between them. This sequence was found in a young woman in good health and CMV-seropositive. The chain couples TRBV29-1 to TRBJ2-4; D gene ambiguous. The sequencing input was PBMCs. CDR3 coding DNA: TGCAGCGTTTTGGTGGCGCGAGGCCGTAACATTCAGTACTTC. It is translated as CSVLVARGRNIQYF. The full variable domain, its missing parts supplied by reference TRBV29-1 and TRBJ2-4, is SAVISQKPSRDICQRGTSLTIQCQVDSQVTMMFWYRQQPGQSLTLIATANQGSEATYESGFVIDKFPISRPNLTFSTLTVSNMSPEDSSIYLCSVLVARGRNIQYFGAGTRLSVL.